One sample yielded the 29 T cell receptor beta chains listed below, sequenced in a study of spatial heterogeneity in lung cancer. Study-level points and caveats: For expanded intratumoral alpha and beta TCRs, counts tracked tumor mutation counts.

Their specific antigens are unknown. Time point indicated: sample taken at primary tumor resection. One entry per CDR3 protein, called by TCRdb with MiXCR from the 5' RACE reads. The table lists 4,000 or so distinct CDR3 sequences, over 5% of them singletons. The starting material was lung tumor tissue, obtained at surgery. Receptor source: a male donor with early-stage non-small cell lung cancer.

This clonotype is categorized as medium-sized. The chain joins TRBV20-1 to TRBJ2-7; 7 positions match TRBD1. Germline V CDR1 and CDR2: DFQATT, SNEGSKA (reference sequence). This CDR3 has 15 amino acids. The CDR3 bases are TGCATATTGGGACAGTCCCCTTTCTTGCCCTACGAGCAGTACTTC. Amino acids: CILGQSPFLPYEQYF.

In this sample, this clonotype turned up many times. Mismatch with germline at one junction end may stem from a read error. V is TRBV28 and J is TRBJ2-3, with D maybe TRBD2 (6 bases). The CDR3 has 16 amino acids. Germline V gene sequence: CDR1 MDHEN, CDR2 SYDVKM. The CDR3 region is CVSIRGFMRDVDTQYF. The CDR3 DNA is TGTGTCAGCATCCGAGGGTTTATGCGGGACGTAGATACGCAGTATTTT.

This clonotype has at least ten counts. The genes are TRBV9 and TRBJ2-1; 10 bases line up with TRBD2. Germline trimming cut 4 bases from V and 6 bases from J; bases unmatched to any gene: 7. The germline V gene encodes CDR1 SGDLS and CDR2 YYNGEE. The CDR3 sequence is 15 residues long. The CDR3 DNA follows: TGTGCCAGCAGCATTGGACTAGCGGCGGGCAATGAGCAGTTCTTC. Residues: CASSIGLAAGNEQFF.

Concerning this clonotype: This could be a read error, since a much larger clone is one nucleotide away. The V and J genes are TRBV5-6 and TRBJ1-3; a weak D match, TRBD1 (6 bases). CDR3 length equals 16 residues. From germline, CDR1 is SGHDT and CDR2 YYEEEE. CDR3 in amino acids: CVSSLDTGYSGNTIYF. CDR3 DNA sequence: TGTGTCAGCAGCTTGGATACAGGGTACTCTGGAAACACCATATATTTT.

The table lists this clonotype with many counts. This rearrangement joins TRBV9 to TRBJ2-5; the match to TRBD1 covers 10 bases. From germline, CDR1 is SGDLS and CDR2 YYNGEE. This CDR3 is 16 amino acids long. J was trimmed by 5 bases and V by 4 bases; bases with no gene match: 11. The CDR3 DNA sequence: TGTGCCAGCAGCCCCCAGACAGGGGGCTTGTTGGAGACCCAGTACTTC. Translation gives CASSPQTGGLLETQYF. Full variable domain (remainder filled in from reference TRBV9 and TRBJ2-5): DSGVTQTPKHLITATGQRVTLRCSPRSGDLSVYWYQQSLDQGLQFLIQYYNGEERAKGNILERFSAQQFPDLHSELNLSSLELGDSALYFCASSPQTGGLLETQYFGPGTRLLVL.

This clonotype was counted only a few times. The chain uses TRBV3-1 and TRBJ1-3, with D hard to call. The CDR3 totals 13 residues. Germline V gives CDR1 LGHDT, CDR2 YNNKEL (reference sequence). V lost 1 base and J lost 7, with 8 bases in between. For the CDR3, the DNA is TGTGCCAGCAGCCAAGGTAGTTGGAACACCATATATTTT. Protein: CASSQGSWNTIYF.

This clonotype has ten or more counts. The chain couples TRBV5-1 to TRBJ2-3, with 9 bases fitting TRBD2. The CDR3 extends over 15 amino acids. Germline-derived CDR1 and CDR2 are SGHRS and YFSETQ. V shed 0 bases and J 2 bases; nucleotides not matched to a gene: 1. The CDR3 nucleotides are TGCGCCAGCAGCTTGGTAGCGGGAGACACAGATACGCAGTATTTT. Its translation: CASSLVAGDTDTQYF.

This clonotype occurred many times. V is TRBV20-1 and J is TRBJ2-1; D gene unclear. The germline gives CDR1 DFQATT, CDR2 SNEGSKA (reference sequence). V lost 5 bases to trimming and J lost 7 bases, with 18 bases between them. This CDR3 spans 14 amino acids. CDR3 protein: CSASRPEFTNEQFF. CDR3 nucleotide sequence: TGCAGTGCTTCTAGACCGGAGTTTACGAATGAGCAGTTCTTC.

This clonotype was counted ten times or more. V and J are TRBV7-8 and TRBJ2-7; 7 nucleotides line up with TRBD2. V lost 3 bases to trimming and J lost 7 bases; unmatched junction nucleotides: 3. The CDR3 spans 12 residues. The V gene's germline CDR1 is SGHVS and CDR2 FQNEAQ. CDR3 coding DNA: TGTGCCAGCAGCTTGACTAGCAGAGAGCAGTACTTC. Its protein product is CASSLTSREQYF.

This clonotype has ten or more counts. The chain links TRBV7-6 to TRBJ1-1; 7 positions match TRBD1. V shed 3 bases, J shed 5 bases, and the junction held 6 bases outside the gene matches. The germline CDR1 and CDR2 sequences are SGHVS and FNYEAQ. The CDR3 loop spans 14 amino acids. CDR3 in DNA: TGTGCCAGCAGCTTGACAGGGCCGTCAACTGAAGCTTTCTTT. This codes for CASSLTGPSTEAFF. Variable domain in full (rest from reference TRBV7-6 and TRBJ1-1): GAGVSQSPRYKVTKRGQDVALRCDPISGHVSLYWYRQALGQGPEFLTYFNYEAQQDKSGLPNDRFSAERPEGSISTLTIQRTEQRDSAMYRCASSLTGPSTEAFFGQGTRLTVV.

Within the sample, this clonotype is medium-sized (0.01 to 0.1%). This rearrangement joins TRBV20-1 to TRBJ2-3, with 7 bases identical to TRBD1. Germline loops: CDR1 DFQATT, CDR2 SNEGSKA (reference sequence). The J segment lost 2 bases and the V segment lost 7 bases, leaving 6 bases of the junction unmatched. CDR3 length equals 13 residues. CDR3 protein: CSVPQGSTDTQYF. The CDR3 DNA is TGCAGTGTCCCACAGGGGTCCACAGATACGCAGTATTTT.

This clonotype is judged large. V is TRBV5-1 and J is TRBJ2-7, with TRBD2 identical over 7 bases. The CDR3 consists of 17 residues. After removal of 4 bases from V and 0 bases from J, the junction contained 13 bases not matched to a gene. The germline V gene encodes CDR1 SGHRS and CDR2 YFSETQ. The CDR3 reads CASSQPLKAGYSYEQYF. CDR3 coding DNA: TGCGCCAGCAGCCAACCCCTGAAAGCGGGGTACTCCTACGAGCAGTACTTC.

This clonotype was counted many times. The chain joins TRBV28 to TRBJ2-2; D is uncertain. CDR1 is MDHEN, CDR2 SYDVKM, per germline. Trimming pared 4 bases from V and 7 bases from J, leaving 7 bases between. This CDR3 is 12 amino acids long. The CDR3 loop is CASSYQSGELFF. CDR3 bases: TGTGCCAGCAGTTACCAGAGCGGGGAGCTGTTTTTT.

V and J are TRBV6-2 or TRBV6-3 and TRBJ2-1; possible D gene TRBD2, 5 bases. With 7 bases removed from V and 0 bases from J, the gap between germline ends came to 13 bases. The germline V gene encodes CDR1 MNHEY and CDR2 SVGEGT. CDR3 length equals 15 residues. CDR3 sequence reads: CASMRAPPSYNEQFF. CDR3 nucleotide sequence: TGTGCCAGCATGCGGGCTCCACCCTCCTACAATGAGCAGTTCTTC.

This clonotype was detected ten times or more. The genes are TRBV11-2 and TRBJ2-5, with D tentatively TRBD1 (5 bases). The CDR3 has 15 amino acids. The germline V and J ends were trimmed by 0 bases and 4 bases, with 12 bases remaining between them. Germline CDR1 reads SGHAT; CDR2 reads FQNNGV. The CDR3 coding sequence is TGTGCCAGCAGCTTAGATCAAAGGGGTGGAGAGACCCAGTACTTC. Translation gives CASSLDQRGGETQYF.

This clonotype is termed medium-sized. The chain joins TRBV19 to TRBJ1-2; TRBD1 is a possible D gene (5 bases). From germline, CDR1 is LNHDA and CDR2 SQIVND (reference sequence). The CDR3 covers 13 residues. Trimming shortened V by 2 bases and J by 8 bases, and 12 bases separated the two germline ends. The CDR3 spells CASSINADKGYTF. The CDR3 nucleotides are TGTGCCAGTAGTATAAACGCGGACAAAGGCTACACCTTC. The entire variable domain, with the rest obtained from reference TRBV19 and TRBJ1-2, is as follows: DGGITQSPKYLFRKEGQNVTLSCEQNLNHDAMYWYRQDPGQGLRLIYYSQIVNDFQKGDIAEGYSVSREKKESFPLTVTSAQKNPTAFYLCASSINADKGYTFGSGTRLTVV.

Within the sample, this clonotype is hyperexpanded (1% or more). This chain connects TRBV5-1 to TRBJ1-1; D possibly corresponds to TRBD1 (5 bases). Trimming removed 4 bases at V and 1 base at J, with 14 bases between. This CDR3 comprises 15 residues. The V gene's germline CDR1 is SGHRS and CDR2 YFSETQ. Written as DNA, the CDR3 is TGCGCCAGCAGCACCTGGGACGGCTCGAACACTGAAGCTTTCTTT. Protein product: CASSTWDGSNTEAFF. The entire variable domain, with the rest obtained from reference TRBV5-1 and TRBJ1-1, is as follows: KAGVTQTPRYLIKTRGQQVTLSCSPISGHRSVSWYQQTPGQGLQFLFEYFSETQRNKGNFPGRFSGRQFSNSRSEMNVSTLELGDSALYLCASSTWDGSNTEAFFGQGTRLTVV.

In this sample, this clonotype is medium-sized. The CDR3 loop is CASSSGQLQETQYF. CDR3 in DNA: TGTGCCAGCAGCTCCGGACAGCTCCAAGAGACCCAGTACTTC. This rearrangement joins TRBV7-8 to TRBJ2-5; D is possibly TRBD1 (6 bases). Trimming pared 4 bases from V and 1 base from J, leaving 10 bases between. From germline, CDR1 is SGHVS and CDR2 FQNEAQ. CDR3 size: 14 residues.

This clonotype was found many times. The rearrangement uses TRBV6-2 or TRBV6-3 and TRBJ2-3; D is uncertain. The CDR3 spans 17 residues. Germline CDR1 is MNHEY and CDR2 is SVGEGT. Trimming pared 0 bases from V and 2 bases from J, leaving 15 bases between. CDR3 DNA sequence: TGTGCCAGCAGTTACTCGACCCAAGGTTACTACACAGATACGCAGTATTTT. It translates to CASSYSTQGYYTDTQYF.

This clonotype was recorded many times. This chain connects TRBV28 to TRBJ2-2; D is possibly TRBD1 (6 bases). The CDR3 spans 15 residues. V was shortened by 3 bases and J by 7 bases, with 15 bases between the two germline ends. Germline CDR1 and CDR2: MDHEN and SYDVKM. The CDR3 is CASSFWQGIGGELFF. The CDR3 DNA is TGTGCCAGCAGTTTTTGGCAGGGGATCGGCGGGGAGCTGTTTTTT.

This clonotype was detected ten times or more. The chain employs TRBV6-2 or TRBV6-3 and TRBJ1-4, with a possible D match to TRBD1 (6 bases). Trimming removed 5 bases from V and 8 bases from J, with 21 bases in between. The CDR3 totals 16 residues. The germline V gene has CDR1 MNHEY and CDR2 SVGEGT. The CDR3 region has the DNA TGTGCCAGCAGTAAAACCCGAACAGGGAAAGAAGAAAAACTGTTTTTT. It yields the protein CASSKTRTGKEEKLFF.

This clonotype was seen a single time. The chain recombines TRBV30 with TRBJ2-2; TRBD2 might be the D (6 bases). Trimming took off 6 bases at V and 2 bases at J, with 13 bases between the two ends. Germline-derived CDR1 and CDR2 are GTSNPN and SVGIG (reference sequence). The CDR3 is 14 amino acids. In DNA, the CDR3 is TGTGCCTGTCGCACGGGACTCAACACCGGGGAGCTGTTTTTT. Amino acids: CACRTGLNTGELFF.

About this clonotype itself: A much larger clone lies one base from this, so it may be a read error. The gene calls are TRBV11-2 and TRBJ2-3; D unresolved. The CDR3 is 11 residues long. Germline CDR1 reads SGHAT; CDR2 reads FQNNGV. Written as DNA, the CDR3 is TGTGTCAGCAGCTTAGAAGATACGCAGTATTTT. Protein sequence: CVSSLEDTQYF. Full variable domain (missing parts from reference TRBV11-2 and TRBJ2-3): EAGVAQSPRYKIIEKRQSVAFWCNPISGHATLYWYQQILGQGPKLLIQFQNNGVVDDSQLPKDRFSAERLKGVDSTLKIQPAKLEDSAVYLCVSSLEDTQYFGPGTRLTVL.

This clonotype was observed at least ten times. The chain links TRBV27 to TRBJ2-6; the D gene is possibly TRBD1 (6 bases). Germline V gene data show CDR1 as MNHEY and CDR2 as SMNVEV (reference sequence). CDR3 length equals 15 residues. V was pared by 5 bases and J by 0 bases, with 8 bases between. The CDR3 reads CASSTGFSGANVLTF. DNA of the CDR3: TGTGCCAGCAGTACAGGGTTCTCTGGGGCCAACGTCCTGACTTTC.

This clonotype appeared many times. This rearrangement joins TRBV27 to TRBJ2-7, with a weak D call TRBD2 (5 bases). The length of the CDR3 is 13 residues. CDR1 is MNHEY, CDR2 SMNVEV, per germline (reference sequence). The ends were cut back, 4 bases at V and 6 bases at J, with 13 bases in the middle. In DNA form, the CDR3 reads TGTGCCAGCAGTTGGACCGTCGGAGGCGAGCAGTACTTC. Translated: CASSWTVGGEQYF.

This clonotype was counted ten times or more. The chain joins TRBV7-9 to TRBJ2-5, with D possibly matching TRBD2 (6 bases). The CDR3 sequence is 15 residues long. V was cut by 5 bases and J by 2 bases, with 15 bases left in between. CDR1 SEHNR and CDR2 FQNEAQ come from the germline V gene (reference sequence). The CDR3 bases are TGTGCCAGCAGCCGACCTGCGGGGAGACAAGAGACCCAGTACTTC. Its translation is CASSRPAGRQETQYF.

This clonotype came up many times. The chain uses TRBV7-2 and TRBJ2-5, with TRBD1 matching over 7 bases. CDR3 size: 15 residues. In germline, CDR1 is SGHTA, CDR2 FQGNSA. V was clipped by 4 bases and J by 5 bases; unmatched bases: 10. The CDR3 spells CASSSEQGKRETQYF. As DNA, the CDR3 is TGTGCCAGCAGCTCCGAACAGGGGAAGCGGGAGACCCAGTACTTC.

This clonotype was observed at least ten times. V is TRBV27 and J is TRBJ1-4; D possibly corresponds to TRBD1 (5 bases). V lost 7 bases to trimming and J lost 4 bases, with 10 bases between them. The germline CDR1 and CDR2 sequences are MNHEY and SMNVEV (reference sequence). The CDR3 has 13 residues. The DNA for the CDR3 is TGTGCCAGCAAACGGGGACTTAATGAAAAACTGTTTTTT. Its protein product is CASKRGLNEKLFF.

Only a few counts were recorded for this clonotype. The chain combines TRBV5-5 with TRBJ1-6; no clear D gene. The CDR3 length is 12 residues. Per germline, CDR1 SGHKS and CDR2 YYEKEE (reference sequence). V was clipped by 0 bases and J by 9 bases, with 4 bases between them. CDR3 in DNA: TGTGCCAGCAGCTTGGGATCTTCACCCCTCCACTTT. It codes for CASSLGSSPLHF.